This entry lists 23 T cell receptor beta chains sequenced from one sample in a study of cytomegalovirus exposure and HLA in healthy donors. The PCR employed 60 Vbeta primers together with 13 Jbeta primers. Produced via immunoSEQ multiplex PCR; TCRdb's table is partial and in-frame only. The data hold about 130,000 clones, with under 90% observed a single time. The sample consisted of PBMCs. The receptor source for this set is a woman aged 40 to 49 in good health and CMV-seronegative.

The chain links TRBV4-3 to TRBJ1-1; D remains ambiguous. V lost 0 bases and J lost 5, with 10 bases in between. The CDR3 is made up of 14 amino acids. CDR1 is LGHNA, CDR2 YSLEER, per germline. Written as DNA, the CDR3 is TGCGCCAGCAGCCAAGAGCGGGGTTATACTGAAGCTTTCTTT. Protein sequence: CASSQERGYTEAFF.

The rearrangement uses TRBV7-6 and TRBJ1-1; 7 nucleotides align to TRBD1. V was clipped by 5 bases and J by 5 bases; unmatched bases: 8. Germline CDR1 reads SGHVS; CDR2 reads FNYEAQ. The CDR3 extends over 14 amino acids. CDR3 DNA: TGTGCCAGCAGCCCCTGGGAGACAGGGACTGAAGCTTTCTTT. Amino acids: CASSPWETGTEAFF.

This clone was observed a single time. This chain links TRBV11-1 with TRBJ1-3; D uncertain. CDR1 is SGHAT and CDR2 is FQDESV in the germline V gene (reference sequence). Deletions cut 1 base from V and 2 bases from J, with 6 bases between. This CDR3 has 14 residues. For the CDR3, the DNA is TGTGCCAGCAGCTTAGGAGGGACTGGAAACACCATATATTTT. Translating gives CASSLGGTGNTIYF.

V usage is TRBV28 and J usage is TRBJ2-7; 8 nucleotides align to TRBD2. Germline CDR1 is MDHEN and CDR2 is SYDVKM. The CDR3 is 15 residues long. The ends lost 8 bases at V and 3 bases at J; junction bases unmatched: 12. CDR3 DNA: TGTGCCAGCGTCGGTTCCCCAGCGGGAGACTACGAGCAGTACTTC. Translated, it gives CASVGSPAGDYEQYF.

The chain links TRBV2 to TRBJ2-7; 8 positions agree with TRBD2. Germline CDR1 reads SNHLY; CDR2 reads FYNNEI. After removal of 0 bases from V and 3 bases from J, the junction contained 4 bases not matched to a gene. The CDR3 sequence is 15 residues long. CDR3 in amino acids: CASSEAGGRNYEQYF. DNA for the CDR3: TGTGCCAGCAGTGAAGCGGGCGGGAGGAACTACGAGCAGTACTTC.

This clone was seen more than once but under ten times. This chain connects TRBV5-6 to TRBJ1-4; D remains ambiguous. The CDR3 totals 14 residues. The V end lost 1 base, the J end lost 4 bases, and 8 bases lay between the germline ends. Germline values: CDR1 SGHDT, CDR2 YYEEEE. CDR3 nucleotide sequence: TGTGCCAGCAGCTTGCGGGTCGATAATGAAAAACTGTTTTTT. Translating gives CASSLRVDNEKLFF.

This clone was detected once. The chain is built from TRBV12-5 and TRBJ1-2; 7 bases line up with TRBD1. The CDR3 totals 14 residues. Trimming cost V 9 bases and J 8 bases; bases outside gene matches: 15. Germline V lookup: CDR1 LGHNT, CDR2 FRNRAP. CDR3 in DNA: TGTGCTAGCGCCCAGGACAGGACACGGCGGGGCTACACCTTC. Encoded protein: CASAQDRTRRGYTF.

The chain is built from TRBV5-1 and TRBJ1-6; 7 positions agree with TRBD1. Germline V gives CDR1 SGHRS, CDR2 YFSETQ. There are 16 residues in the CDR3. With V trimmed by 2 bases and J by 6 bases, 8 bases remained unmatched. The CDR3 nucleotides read TGCGCCAGCAGCTTTAACCGACAGGGAATTAATTCACCCCTCCACTTT. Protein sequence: CASSFNRQGINSPLHF. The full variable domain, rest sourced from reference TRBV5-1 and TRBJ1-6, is KAGVTQTPRYLIKTRGQQVTLSCSPISGHRSVSWYQQTPGQGLQFLFEYFSETQRNKGNFPGRFSGRQFSNSRSEMNVSTLELGDSALYLCASSFNRQGINSPLHFGNGTRLTVT.

The CDR3 region has the DNA TGCGCCAGCAGCCAAGATCACTGGGCACAAAGCTCCTACGAGCAGTACTTC. Protein sequence: CASSQDHWAQSSYEQYF. This rearrangement joins TRBV4-3 to TRBJ2-7; D is uncertain. V lost 0 bases and J lost 0, with 15 bases in between. Looked up from germline, CDR1 is LGHNA and CDR2 is YSLEER. The CDR3 spans 17 residues.

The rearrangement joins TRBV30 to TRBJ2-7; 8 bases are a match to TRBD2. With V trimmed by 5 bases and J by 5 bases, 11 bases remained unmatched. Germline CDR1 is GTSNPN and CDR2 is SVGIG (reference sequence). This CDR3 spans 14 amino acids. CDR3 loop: CAWECGPGGDEQYF. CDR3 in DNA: TGTGCCTGGGAGTGTGGTCCGGGGGGGGACGAGCAGTACTTC.

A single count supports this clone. The CDR3 region is CASSLKGLAVQETQYF. The CDR3 region has the DNA TGTGCCAGCAGCTTAAAGGGACTAGCAGTTCAAGAGACCCAGTACTTC. The chain carries TRBV7-6 and TRBJ2-5; 9 bases are shared with TRBD2. Germline values: CDR1 SGHVS, CDR2 FNYEAQ. After removal of 2 bases from V and 2 bases from J, the junction contained 6 bases not matched to a gene. The CDR3 sequence is 16 residues long. Complete variable domain (other parts from reference TRBV7-6 and TRBJ2-5): GAGVSQSPRYKVTKRGQDVALRCDPISGHVSLYWYRQALGQGPEFLTYFNYEAQQDKSGLPNDRFSAERPEGSISTLTIQRTEQRDSAMYRCASSLKGLAVQETQYFGPGTRLLVL.

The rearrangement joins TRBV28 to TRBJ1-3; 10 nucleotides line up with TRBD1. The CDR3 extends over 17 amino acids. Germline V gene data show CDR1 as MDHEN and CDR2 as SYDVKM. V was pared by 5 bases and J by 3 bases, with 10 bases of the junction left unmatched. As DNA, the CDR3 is TGTGCCAGCAGTCAACCCGGGACAGGGGCTTTTGGAAACACCATATATTTT. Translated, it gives CASSQPGTGAFGNTIYF. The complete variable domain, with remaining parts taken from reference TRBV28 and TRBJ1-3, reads DVKVTQSSRYLVKRTGEKVFLECVQDMDHENMFWYRQDPGLGLRLIYFSYDVKMKEKGDIPEGYSVSREKKERFSLILESASTNQTSMYLCASSQPGTGAFGNTIYFGEGSWLTVV.

The CDR3 bases are TGTGCCAGCAGCACCTCAGGGTCAGCCTACGAGCAGTACTTC. Protein sequence: CASSTSGSAYEQYF. The chain employs TRBV5-6 and TRBJ2-5, with a weak D call TRBD1 (5 bases). The J call is uncertain, as TRBJ2-7 better fits the DNA end. Germline V CDR1 and CDR2: SGHDT, YYEEEE. The CDR3 extends over 14 amino acids.

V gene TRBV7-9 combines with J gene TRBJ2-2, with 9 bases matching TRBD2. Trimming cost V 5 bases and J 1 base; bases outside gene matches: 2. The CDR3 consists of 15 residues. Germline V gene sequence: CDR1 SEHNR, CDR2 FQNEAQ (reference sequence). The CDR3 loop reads CASSGSGRNTGELFF. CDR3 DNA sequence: TGTGCCAGCAGCGGTAGCGGGAGGAACACCGGGGAGCTGTTTTTT. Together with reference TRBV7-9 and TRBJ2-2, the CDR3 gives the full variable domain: DTGVSQNPRHKITKRGQNVTFRCDPISEHNRLYWYRQTLGQGPEFLTYFQNEAQLEKSRLLSDRFSAERPKGSFSTLEIQRTEQGDSAMYLCASSGSGRNTGELFFGEGSRLTVL.

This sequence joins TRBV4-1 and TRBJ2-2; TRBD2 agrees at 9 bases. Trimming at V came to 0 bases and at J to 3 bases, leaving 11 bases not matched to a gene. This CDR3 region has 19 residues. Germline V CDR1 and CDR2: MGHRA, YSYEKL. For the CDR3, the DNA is TGCGCCAGCAGCCAAGATGTAGTAGCGGGAGTCCCCGACACCGGGGAGCTGTTTTTT. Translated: CASSQDVVAGVPDTGELFF.

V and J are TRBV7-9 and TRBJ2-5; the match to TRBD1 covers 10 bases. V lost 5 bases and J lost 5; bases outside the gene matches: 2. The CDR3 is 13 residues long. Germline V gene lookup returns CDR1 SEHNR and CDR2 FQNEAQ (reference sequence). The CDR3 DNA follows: TGTGCCAGCAGCGTGGACAGGGGGGAGACCCAGTACTTC. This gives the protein CASSVDRGETQYF.

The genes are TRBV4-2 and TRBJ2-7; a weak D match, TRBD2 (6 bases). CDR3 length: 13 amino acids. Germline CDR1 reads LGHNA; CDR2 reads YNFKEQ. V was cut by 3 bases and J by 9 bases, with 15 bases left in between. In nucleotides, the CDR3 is TGTGCCAGCAGCCAGGATATGGGGGACTGGCAGTACTTC. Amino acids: CASSQDMGDWQYF.

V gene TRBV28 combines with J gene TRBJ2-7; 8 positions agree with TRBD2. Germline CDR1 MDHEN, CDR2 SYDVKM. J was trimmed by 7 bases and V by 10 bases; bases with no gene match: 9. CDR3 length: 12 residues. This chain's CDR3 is CATGAGVEEQYF. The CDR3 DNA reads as TGTGCCACCGGAGCGGGAGTTGAAGAGCAGTACTTC.

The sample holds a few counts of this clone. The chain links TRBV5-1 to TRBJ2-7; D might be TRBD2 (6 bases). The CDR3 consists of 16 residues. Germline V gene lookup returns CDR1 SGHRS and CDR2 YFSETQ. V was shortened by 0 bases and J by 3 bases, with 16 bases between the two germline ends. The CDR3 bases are TGCGCCAGCAGCTTGGGGGGCGGGACTGAGTTCTACGAGCAGTACTTC. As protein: CASSLGGGTEFYEQYF.

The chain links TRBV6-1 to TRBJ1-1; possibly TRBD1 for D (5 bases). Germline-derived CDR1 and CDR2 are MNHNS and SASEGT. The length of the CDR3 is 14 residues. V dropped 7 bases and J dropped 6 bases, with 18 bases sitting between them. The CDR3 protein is CASIAGQRNSEAFF. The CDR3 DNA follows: TGTGCCAGCATCGCGGGGCAGAGAAACTCTGAAGCTTTCTTT.

This CDR3 reads CASRWGGTGSYNEQFF. CDR3 DNA sequence: TGTGCCAGCAGATGGGGCGGTACGGGCTCCTACAATGAGCAGTTCTTC. The chain links TRBV28 to TRBJ2-1, with D tentatively TRBD1 (5 bases). Germline CDR1 is MDHEN and CDR2 is SYDVKM. V lost 6 bases to trimming and J lost 0 bases, with 15 bases between them. This CDR3 is built from 16 residues.

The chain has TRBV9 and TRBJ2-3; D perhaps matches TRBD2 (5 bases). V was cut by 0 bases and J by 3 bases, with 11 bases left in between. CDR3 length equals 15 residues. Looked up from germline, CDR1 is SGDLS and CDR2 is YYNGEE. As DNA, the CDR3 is TGTGCCAGCAGCGTAGGAGGGAGCCAAACAGATACGCAGTATTTT. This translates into CASSVGGSQTDTQYF.

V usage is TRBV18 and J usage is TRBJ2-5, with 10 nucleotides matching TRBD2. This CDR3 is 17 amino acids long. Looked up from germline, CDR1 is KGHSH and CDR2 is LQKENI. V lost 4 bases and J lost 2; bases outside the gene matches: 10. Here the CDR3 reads CASSLPEERGGQETQYF. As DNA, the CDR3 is TGTGCCAGCTCACTCCCCGAGGAGCGGGGGGGACAAGAGACCCAGTACTTC.